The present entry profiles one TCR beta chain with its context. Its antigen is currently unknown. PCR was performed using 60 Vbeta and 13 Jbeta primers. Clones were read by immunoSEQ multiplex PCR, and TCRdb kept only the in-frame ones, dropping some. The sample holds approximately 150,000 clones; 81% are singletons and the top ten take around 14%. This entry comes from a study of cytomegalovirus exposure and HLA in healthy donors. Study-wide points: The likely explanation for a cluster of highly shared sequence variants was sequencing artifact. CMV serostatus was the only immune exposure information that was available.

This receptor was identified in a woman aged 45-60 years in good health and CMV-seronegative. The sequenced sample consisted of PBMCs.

In DNA, the CDR3 is TGTGCCAGCAGCTTGGGAACCGGAGTACAATTGAACACTGAAGCTTTCTTT. As protein: CASSLGTGVQLNTEAFF. V gene TRBV5-8 combines with J gene TRBJ1-1; D call uncertain. Per germline, CDR1 SGHTS and CDR2 YDEGEE. The V end lost 0 bases, the J end lost 0 bases, and 15 bases lay between the germline ends. The CDR3 consists of 17 residues. The variable domain in full, with the rest retrieved from reference TRBV5-8 and TRBJ1-1, is EAGVTQSPTHLIKTRGQQATLRCSPISGHTSVYWYQQALGLGLQFLLWYDEGEERNRGNFPPRFSGRQFPNYSSELNVNALELEDSALYLCASSLGTGVQLNTEAFFGQGTRLTVV.